This T cell receptor (beta chain) originates from a study of cytomegalovirus exposure and HLA in healthy donors. Primers included in the PCR were 60 Vbeta and 13 Jbeta primers. The table came from immunoSEQ multiplex PCR; TCRdb's copy has only in-frame clones and leaves some out. The sample lists 200,000 to 250,000 clones, 65% to 90% occurring once. Study conclusions and caveats: There were fewer than 200 TCR beta chains listed as cytomegalovirus-associated. What TCR beta sequences reportedly achieved was accurate prediction of HLA-A and HLA-B alleles in most subjects. A later analysis reportedly found that, within productive TCRs, an Asian-associated ancestry cluster had fewer N-insertions than the mean observed across the approximately 600 donors.

For this clone: The antigen is unknown.

Germline V gene data show CDR1 as SGHRS and CDR2 as YFSETQ. Trimming removed 3 bases from V and 7 bases from J, with 31 bases in between. The CDR3 covers 19 residues. The TCR sequence derives from a girl aged 10 to 17 in good health and CMV-seronegative. The sample consisted of PBMCs. The genes are TRBV5-1 and TRBJ1-2; D is possibly TRBD1 (6 bases). The chain's CDR3 is CASSYQKAITGKIDRGYTF. The CDR3 DNA sequence: TGCGCCAGCAGCTATCAAAAGGCTATAACAGGGAAAATCGATCGTGGCTACACCTTC.